These T cell receptor beta chains were read from a single sample in a study of shared clonotypes between healthy human individuals. Clones were read by immunoSEQ multiplex PCR, and TCRdb kept only the in-frame ones, dropping some. The sample lists roughly 2.5 million clones; around nine tenths were seen once. The sequenced sample was naive CD4+ T cells sorted from blood. Receptor source: a man in his late teens or twenties in good health. CDR3s include the opening cysteine and the closing phenylalanine or tryptophan. The D gene is left open where the match is weak. Only part of the rows carry a size: once, few, many, or a class if the clone is expanded.

cdr3_nt: TGCGCCAGCAGCCTACAACAAGAGACCCAGTACTTC; cdr3_aa: CASSLQQETQYF; clone_size: -; d_call: -; j_call: TRBJ2-5; v_call: TRBV5-1
cdr3_nt: TGTGCCAGCAGCTTAGAGCTAGCGGGGGGCCGGGGGACCCAGTACTTC; cdr3_aa: CASSLELAGGRGTQYF; clone_size: -; d_call: TRBD2; j_call: TRBJ2-5; v_call: TRBV11-2
cdr3_nt: TGTGCCAGCAGTGTACTAGCGGGAGCCCTCCCGGGGGAGCAGTACTTC; cdr3_aa: CASSVLAGALPGEQYF; clone_size: few; d_call: TRBD2; j_call: TRBJ2-7; v_call: TRBV2
cdr3_nt: TGCGCCAGCAGTGTCATGGTAGATCAGCCCCAGCATTTT; cdr3_aa: CASSVMVDQPQHF; clone_size: -; d_call: -; j_call: TRBJ1-5; v_call: TRBV10-2
cdr3_nt: TGTGCCAGCAGTGTGGGTCCAACTAATGAAAAACTGTTTTTT; cdr3_aa: CASSVGPTNEKLFF; clone_size: -; d_call: -; j_call: TRBJ1-4; v_call: TRBV2
cdr3_nt: TGTGCCAGCTCACCAGGGGGTAGCTCCTACAATGAGCAGTTCTTC; cdr3_aa: CASSPGGSSYNEQFF; clone_size: -; d_call: -; j_call: TRBJ2-1; v_call: TRBV18
cdr3_nt: TGTGCCAGCTCACCCGGGACAGGGGGCGACGAGACCCAGTACTTC; cdr3_aa: CASSPGTGGDETQYF; clone_size: -; d_call: TRBD1; j_call: TRBJ2-5; v_call: TRBV18
cdr3_nt: TGTGCCAGTAGTATCGGACAGACAATGAACACTGAAGCTTTCTTT; cdr3_aa: CASSIGQTMNTEAFF; clone_size: -; d_call: -; j_call: TRBJ1-1; v_call: TRBV19
cdr3_nt: TGTGCCTGGGGGACAGGTCAATATTCACCTCTCCACTTT; cdr3_aa: CAWGTGQYSPLHF; clone_size: -; d_call: TRBD1; j_call: TRBJ1-6; v_call: TRBV30
cdr3_nt: TGTGCCAGCAGCCGACGGAGTTTCACCGGGGAGCTGTTTTTT; cdr3_aa: CASSRRSFTGELFF; clone_size: -; d_call: -; j_call: TRBJ2-2; v_call: TRBV6-5
cdr3_nt: TGTGCCAGCAGCCCCTTGCGGGGGGCGTACGAGCAGTACTTC; cdr3_aa: CASSPLRGAYEQYF; clone_size: -; d_call: -; j_call: TRBJ2-7; v_call: TRBV21-1
cdr3_nt: TGCGCCAGCAGCCTTTGGACTAGCGGGAGTTACGAGCAGTACTTC; cdr3_aa: CASSLWTSGSYEQYF; clone_size: -; d_call: TRBD2; j_call: TRBJ2-7; v_call: TRBV5-1
cdr3_nt: TGTGCCAGTAGTATAATTACGGGGGGTGAAGAGACCCAGTACTTC; cdr3_aa: CASSIITGGEETQYF; clone_size: -; d_call: TRBD2; j_call: TRBJ2-5; v_call: TRBV19
cdr3_nt: TGTGCCAGCAGCGAGGGACTAGCGGGGGTTACGCAGTATTTT; cdr3_aa: CASSEGLAGVTQYF; clone_size: -; d_call: TRBD2; j_call: TRBJ2-3; v_call: TRBV7-2
cdr3_nt: TGCGCCAGCAGCCAGGGGTGGACCCCCATATATTTT; cdr3_aa: CASSQGWTPIYF; clone_size: -; d_call: -; j_call: TRBJ1-3; v_call: TRBV4-1
cdr3_nt: TGCGCCAGCAAATTAGGGGGAGGTGGAAACACCATATATTTT; cdr3_aa: CASKLGGGGNTIYF; clone_size: -; d_call: -; j_call: TRBJ1-3; v_call: TRBV10-2
cdr3_nt: TGTGCCAGCAAGCCGACAGGGGTGGGCAATCAGCCCCAGCATTTT; cdr3_aa: CASKPTGVGNQPQHF; clone_size: -; d_call: TRBD1; j_call: TRBJ1-5; v_call: TRBV27
cdr3_nt: TGTGCCATCCTGGGGGGGCCTGGGGCCAACGTCCTGACTTTC; cdr3_aa: CAILGGPGANVLTF; clone_size: -; d_call: -; j_call: TRBJ2-6; v_call: TRBV10-3
cdr3_nt: TGTGCCAGCAGTTTATCTTTTTGGGGACTAACGAACACCGGGGAGCTGTTTTTT; cdr3_aa: CASSLSFWGLTNTGELFF; clone_size: -; d_call: TRBD2; j_call: TRBJ2-2; v_call: TRBV27
cdr3_nt: TGTGCCAACCGCGCGCGCCGAGGGGGCGGGGAGCTGTTTTTT; cdr3_aa: CANRARRGGGELFF; clone_size: -; d_call: -; j_call: TRBJ2-2; v_call: TRBV5-8
cdr3_nt: TGTGCCAGCAGTTCTAGGTGGGGCCTCACAGATACGCAGTATTTT; cdr3_aa: CASSSRWGLTDTQYF; clone_size: -; d_call: -; j_call: TRBJ2-3; v_call: TRBV5-6
cdr3_nt: TGTGCCAGCATATTATTCGGGGGGGGAGAGACCCAGTACTTC; cdr3_aa: CASILFGGGETQYF; clone_size: -; d_call: TRBD2; j_call: TRBJ2-5; v_call: TRBV6-1
cdr3_nt: TGTGCCAGCAGCCAGCCGGGACAGGGGAATGAAAAACTGTTTTTT; cdr3_aa: CASSQPGQGNEKLFF; clone_size: -; d_call: TRBD1; j_call: TRBJ1-4; v_call: TRBV4-2
cdr3_nt: TGTGCCAGCAGCGGGGGGGTGGTGGGAGAGACCCAGTACTTC; cdr3_aa: CASSGGVVGETQYF; clone_size: -; d_call: TRBD2; j_call: TRBJ2-5; v_call: TRBV4-2
cdr3_nt: TGTGCCAGCAGTGTCGTCGGGACAGAGACCTACGAGCAGTACTTC; cdr3_aa: CASSVVGTETYEQYF; clone_size: -; d_call: TRBD1; j_call: TRBJ2-7; v_call: TRBV6-1
cdr3_nt: TGTGCCAGCAGCGTAGAAGCAGACCCCTACGAGCAGTACTTC; cdr3_aa: CASSVEADPYEQYF; clone_size: few; d_call: -; j_call: TRBJ2-7; v_call: TRBV9
cdr3_nt: TGTGCCAGCAGTGGGGACATTCCGACTAGCGTGGACTTC; cdr3_aa: CASSGDIPTSVDF; clone_size: -; d_call: TRBD2; j_call: TRBJ2-7; v_call: TRBV6-1
cdr3_nt: TGTGCCAGCAGCTTGTGGGGAAACACCATATATTTT; cdr3_aa: CASSLWGNTIYF; clone_size: -; d_call: -; j_call: TRBJ1-3; v_call: TRBV5-6
cdr3_nt: TGCGCCAGCAGCTCGCGAACCCTACTAGCGGAGGATACGCAGTATTTT; cdr3_aa: CASSSRTLLAEDTQYF; clone_size: -; d_call: TRBD2; j_call: TRBJ2-3; v_call: TRBV4-1
cdr3_nt: TGTGCCAGCAGCTTGGGGCAGAGCACAGATACGCAGTATTTT; cdr3_aa: CASSLGQSTDTQYF; clone_size: -; d_call: -; j_call: TRBJ2-3; v_call: TRBV11-3
cdr3_nt: TGCAGCGTTTCCCTCGGCGGGAGCACAGATACGCAGTATTTT; cdr3_aa: CSVSLGGSTDTQYF; clone_size: once; d_call: -; j_call: TRBJ2-3; v_call: TRBV29-1
cdr3_nt: TGTGCCAGCATGACCACCAGGGCAGTGCGAGAGACCCAGTACTTC; cdr3_aa: CASMTTRAVRETQYF; clone_size: -; d_call: -; j_call: TRBJ2-5; v_call: TRBV6-1
cdr3_nt: TGTGCCAGCAGTTACCGGGGTAGCCACAATGAGCAGTTCTTC; cdr3_aa: CASSYRGSHNEQFF; clone_size: -; d_call: -; j_call: TRBJ2-1; v_call: TRBV6-5
cdr3_nt: TGTGCCAGCAGCAGCGACAGAAATGAAGCTTTCTTT; cdr3_aa: CASSSDRNEAFF; clone_size: -; d_call: -; j_call: TRBJ1-1; v_call: TRBV6-5
cdr3_nt: TGCGCCAGCAGCCAGGCCCTGACAGGGGGCACAGATACGCAGTATTTT; cdr3_aa: CASSQALTGGTDTQYF; clone_size: -; d_call: TRBD1; j_call: TRBJ2-3; v_call: TRBV4-1
cdr3_nt: TGTGCCAGCAGCCCGAGCCTCTATGCAACTAATGAAAAACTGTTTTTT; cdr3_aa: CASSPSLYATNEKLFF; clone_size: -; d_call: -; j_call: TRBJ1-4; v_call: TRBV9
cdr3_nt: TGTGCCAGCAGTCCAGTAGGGCACAATCAGCCCCAGCATTTT; cdr3_aa: CASSPVGHNQPQHF; clone_size: -; d_call: -; j_call: TRBJ1-5; v_call: TRBV28
cdr3_nt: TGTGCCAGCTCATTATATGCAGGGGAGACCCAGTACTTC; cdr3_aa: CASSLYAGETQYF; clone_size: -; d_call: -; j_call: TRBJ2-5; v_call: TRBV18
cdr3_nt: TGTGCCAGCAGCTTGGTCTACCTAGGGGAGACCCAGTACTTC; cdr3_aa: CASSLVYLGETQYF; clone_size: -; d_call: -; j_call: TRBJ2-5; v_call: TRBV7-2
cdr3_nt: TGCGCCAGCAGCCCAGGACAGGGGGTGAGCACAGATACGCAGTATTTT; cdr3_aa: CASSPGQGVSTDTQYF; clone_size: -; d_call: TRBD1; j_call: TRBJ2-3; v_call: TRBV5-1
cdr3_nt: TGTGCCTGGAGTGGGACAGGGAGCGATCAGCCCCAGCATTTT; cdr3_aa: CAWSGTGSDQPQHF; clone_size: few; d_call: TRBD1; j_call: TRBJ1-5; v_call: TRBV30
cdr3_nt: TGTGCCAGCAGCCAGACAGGGGTTGGTGAAAAACTGTTTTTT; cdr3_aa: CASSQTGVGEKLFF; clone_size: -; d_call: TRBD1; j_call: TRBJ1-4; v_call: TRBV7-2
cdr3_nt: TGTGCCAGCAGTCCGAAGGACGAGCATTCCGGAAACACCATATATTTT; cdr3_aa: CASSPKDEHSGNTIYF; clone_size: -; d_call: -; j_call: TRBJ1-3; v_call: TRBV2
cdr3_nt: TGTGCCAGCAGAGTGAGTGGGGGAGAACGACAGCCCCAGCATTTT; cdr3_aa: CASRVSGGERQPQHF; clone_size: -; d_call: -; j_call: TRBJ1-5; v_call: TRBV2
cdr3_nt: TGTGCCAGCAGGGGAGGGACAGCGAACTATGGCTACACCTTC; cdr3_aa: CASRGGTANYGYTF; clone_size: -; d_call: TRBD1; j_call: TRBJ1-2; v_call: TRBV28
cdr3_nt: TGCAGCGTTGACAGGGCCACTGAAGCTTTCTTT; cdr3_aa: CSVDRATEAFF; clone_size: -; d_call: -; j_call: TRBJ1-1; v_call: TRBV29-1
cdr3_nt: TGTGCCAGCAGTGTTTGGACAGGCCTTAATGAAAAACTGTTTTTT; cdr3_aa: CASSVWTGLNEKLFF; clone_size: once; d_call: TRBD1; j_call: TRBJ1-4; v_call: TRBV2
cdr3_nt: TGTGCCAGCAGCTTGGATTGGGGACGGGAAAATTCACCCCTCCACTTT; cdr3_aa: CASSLDWGRENSPLHF; clone_size: -; d_call: -; j_call: TRBJ1-6; v_call: TRBV5-6
cdr3_nt: TGTGCCAGCAGTTACACAGGGGATCCGATATACGAGCAGTACTTC; cdr3_aa: CASSYTGDPIYEQYF; clone_size: -; d_call: TRBD1; j_call: TRBJ2-7; v_call: TRBV6-5
cdr3_nt: TGTGCCAGCAGGGACAGGGTGGTGTCGGAGCAGTTCTTC; cdr3_aa: CASRDRVVSEQFF; clone_size: once; d_call: TRBD1; j_call: TRBJ2-1; v_call: TRBV2
cdr3_nt: TGCGCCAGCAGCCCAGACAGGGGTGCGGGCACTGAAGCTTTCTTT; cdr3_aa: CASSPDRGAGTEAFF; clone_size: -; d_call: TRBD1; j_call: TRBJ1-1; v_call: TRBV5-1
cdr3_nt: TGTGCCAGCAGCTTAGGTCGTCCAAACAGACACGAGCAGTACTTC; cdr3_aa: CASSLGRPNRHEQYF; clone_size: -; d_call: -; j_call: TRBJ2-7; v_call: TRBV7-2